Listed below are T cell receptor beta chains from one sample, sequenced in a study of molecular identifiers for immune sequencing clone quantification. In TCRdb, the PCR reads were re-called with MiXCR into one record per CDR3 protein. The sample shows some 320,000 distinct CDR3 sequences, 24% of them seen only once. Material: naive CD8+ T cells from blood, with Jurkat cell RNA spiked in. Receptor source: a human donor in good health. Some libraries in this study had Jurkat cell RNA spiked in. CDR3s include the opening cysteine and the closing phenylalanine or tryptophan. Some rows mark clone size as missing; the rest say once, few, many or name a class of expanded clone.

j_call v_call clone_size cdr3_aa
TRBJ2-7 TRBV7-2 NA CASSESGTGNLYEQYF
TRBJ1-2 TRBV5-6 many CASSHIQTGLAYGYTF
TRBJ1-1 TRBV2 many CASSEALKGEAFF
TRBJ1-1 TRBV11-2 NA CASSGNEAFF
TRBJ2-7 TRBV4-3 NA CASSQDRYVYEQYF
TRBJ2-7 TRBV7-2 once CASSVPGISYEQYF
TRBJ2-7 TRBV29-1 many CSVGGGAGYEQYF
TRBJ2-7 TRBV7-9 many CASSPRTSGRAQYEQYF
TRBJ2-1 TRBV6-5 few CASSPGTGNYNEQFF
TRBJ2-1 TRBV7-9 NA CASSNSQPRQFF
TRBJ2-3 TRBV2 once CASSEVGRSTGTQYF
TRBJ2-7 TRBV4-3 many CASSPSAQGSYEQYF
TRBJ2-7 TRBV19 many CASAVGPSAEQYF
TRBJ1-1 TRBV6-2/TRBV6-3 few CASRPTGNEAFF
TRBJ1-1 TRBV29-1 many CSDTSRDSINTEAFF
TRBJ2-7 TRBV6-2/TRBV6-3 NA CASTIGTHSSYEQYF
TRBJ1-1 TRBV9 few CASSVKGPNTEAFF
TRBJ2-2 TRBV5-3 many CAREVCLSLTGELFF
TRBJ2-5 TRBV28 many CASSSGLGSGTQYF
TRBJ2-5 TRBV3-1 few CASRGLLETQYF
TRBJ1-1 TRBV6-1 many CASSKLGEAFF
TRBJ1-4 TRBV7-9 NA CASSSNKRQATNEKLFF
TRBJ2-2 TRBV7-9 many CASSPGCF
TRBJ1-5 TRBV13 few CASSQNREVQPQHF
TRBJ1-4 TRBV20-1 NA CSVSDPYATNEKLFF
TRBJ1-1 TRBV19 few CASRDGDTEAFF
TRBJ2-7 TRBV27 few CASSTRLSSYEQYF
TRBJ1-3 TRBV9 NA CASSAGNTVYF
TRBJ2-3 TRBV20-1 few CSARDWSGTSTDTQYF
TRBJ2-7 TRBV28 many CASSLGVRGYEQYF
TRBJ2-1 TRBV19 few CASSIGGGYEQFF
TRBJ2-7 TRBV29-1 few CSVERSNSYEQYF
TRBJ2-1 TRBV4-3 NA CASSQGLKPVVPIGQFF
TRBJ1-2 TRBV12-3/TRBV12-4 many CASSSTGTAFFYGYTF
TRBJ1-5 TRBV6-9 NA CASSFGQRFNQPQHF
TRBJ2-3 TRBV4-3 NA CASSQVRSDTQYF
TRBJ1-5 TRBV6-1 NA CASGEVSRRTWTGRNQPQHF
TRBJ1-6 TRBV27 few CASTKQGAQSPLHF
TRBJ1-1 TRBV30 NA CAWSGSFGVGYTEAFF
TRBJ2-7 TRBV10-3 few CAISESPGYYEQYF
TRBJ2-1 TRBV7-3 few CASSLVSGSYNEQFF
TRBJ1-3 TRBV9 NA CDSSVALSGNTIYF
TRBJ2-3 TRBV12-3/TRBV12-4 NA CASSPTTLRTDTQYF
TRBJ2-2 TRBV20-1 many CSARGFNTGELFF
TRBJ2-7 TRBV5-1 many CASSSGQEAYEQYF